Described below is a single T cell receptor beta chain sequence and its context. As yet, its antigen is unknown. The sample originates from a study of coeliac disease. Whole-study findings and limits: Intraepithelial and lamina propria fractions were not highly pure. The authors considered this approach unsuitable for unbiased detection of gliadin-specific T cells.

Generated by immunoSEQ multiplex PCR, the TCRdb table keeps only in-frame clones and is missing some. The sample carries a few thousand clones, about 71% recorded once. The CDR3 sequence is 15 residues long. V lost 4 bases, J lost 1 base, and 12 bases lay in between. Per the germline V gene, CDR1 is SGHKS and CDR2 is YYEKEE (reference sequence). The TCR comes from a young man with celiac disease on a gluten-free diet. The sequenced sample was lymphocytes from the gut lamina propria. The chain uses TRBV5-5 and TRBJ2-1, with D perhaps matching TRBD1 (5 bases). The CDR3 bases are TGTGCCAGCAGCCCAGGGTCTTGGTCCTACAATGAGCAGTTCTTC. Translating gives CASSPGSWSYNEQFF.